Below, 5 T cell receptor beta chains from the same sample are listed, as sequenced in a study of OX40 agonist ivuxolimab in advanced cancers. The library was made by the immunoSEQ multiplex PCR assay. Here the immuneACCESS table is served through TCRdb, limited to in-frame sequences with V and J called. Missing clones are a known gap in these copies; in checked studies unresolved V genes cover under half, and the rest lacks a known reason. The sample records roughly 54,000 clones, roughly 91% of which are singletons. The top ten hold more than 1.3% of the sample. Sequences were derived from CD4+ or CD8+ T cells sorted from blood, sampled in a trial of the OX40 agonist ivuxolimab. The receptors were sampled from an adult with an advanced solid tumor such as melanoma, head and neck, liver or kidney cancer.

This chain links TRBV19 with TRBJ2-1; 9 nucleotides line up with TRBD2. CDR3 length: 13 amino acids. Germline CDR1 reads LNHDA; CDR2 reads SQIVND (reference sequence). The CDR3 loop reads CAVKREDYNEQFF. CDR3 in DNA: TGTGCAGTTAAGCGGGAGGACTACAATGAGCAGTTCTTC.

This sequence joins TRBV5-6 and TRBJ2-7; 7 bases map to TRBD1. Germline CDR1 reads SGHDT; CDR2 reads YYEEEE. J gave up 0 bases and V 4 bases, and 7 bases lay outside the gene matches. The CDR3 is 15 residues long. CDR3 sequence (DNA): TGTGCCAGCAGCAGCACCGGGACAGTCTCCTACGAGCAGTACTTC. Protein product: CASSSTGTVSYEQYF. Variable domain in full (rest from reference TRBV5-6 and TRBJ2-7): DAGVTQSPTHLIKTRGQQVTLRCSPKSGHDTVSWYQQALGQGPQFIFQYYEEEERQRGNFPDRFSGHQFPNYSSELNVNALLLGDSALYLCASSSTGTVSYEQYFGPGTRLTVT.

This clone was detected only a few times. CDR3 nucleotide sequence: TGTGCCAGCAGCCCAACGCAGGGGTACGGAAACACCATATATTTT. Protein sequence: CASSPTQGYGNTIYF. The rearrangement uses TRBV4-2 and TRBJ1-3, with D possibly TRBD1 on 6 matching bases. CDR1 and CDR2 (germline): LGHNA, YNFKEQ. The CDR3 has 15 amino acids. V gave up 4 bases and J gave up 4 bases, with 14 bases separating them.

CDR3 bases: TGTGCCAGCAGCTTGACGGGGGCGACTCCCTACACCGGGGAGCTGTTTTTT. The encoded protein is CASSLTGATPYTGELFF. The chain employs TRBV7-3 and TRBJ2-2, with D perhaps given as TRBD1 or TRBD2 (6 bases each). V lost 3 bases to trimming and J lost 3 bases, with 17 bases between them. CDR3 length equals 17 residues. Germline V CDR1 and CDR2: SGHTA, FQGTGA. Supplemented by reference TRBV7-3 and TRBJ2-2, the full variable domain reads GAGVSQTPSNKVTEKGKYVELRCDPISGHTALYWYRQSLGQGPEFLIYFQGTGAADDSGLPNDRFFAVRPEGSVSTLKIQRTERGDSAVYLCASSLTGATPYTGELFFGEGSRLTVL.

The chain joins TRBV19 to TRBJ1-5; D may be TRBD1 (6 bases). The CDR3 covers 17 residues. CDR1 is LNHDA and CDR2 is SQIVND in the germline V gene (reference sequence). V was clipped by 3 bases and J by 4 bases, with 19 bases between them. In DNA, the CDR3 is TGTGCCAGTAGTATGGGGGCGGGCAGGGAATTTAATCAGCCCCAGCATTTT. Its translation: CASSMGAGREFNQPQHF.